This TCR beta chain derives from a study of blood T cell repertoires in COVID-19. On the study more broadly: In each case, the material was cDNA or gDNA derived from T cells, B-cell-depleted T cells, or PBMCs.

J lost 3 bases, V lost 5 bases, and 9 bases had no gene match. Per germline, CDR1 SGHVS and CDR2 FQNEAQ. The CDR3 covers 15 residues. This clone was picked up a small number of times. Original handling: Nucleated cell number was recorded as an estimate derived from reference gene primer amplification. Clones were sequenced by immunoSEQ multiplex PCR, and TCRdb holds only the in-frame ones, with some missing. The V and J calls and clone size were taken over from that table, and D and trimming were inferred from the DNA. Here the sample spans about 190,000 clones, about 86% being singletons. Recruitment covered 25 or so US areas and drew participants whose ages spanned roughly 18 to 89 years. Grouping used clinical history reported by participants in a survey and questionnaire.

This chain connects TRBV7-8 to TRBJ2-7, with 8 bases lining up with TRBD1. The sequenced sample consisted of PBMCs or T cells enriched from blood (not recorded which). The sequence was collected from a woman between 35 and 50 years old in a cohort exposed to, infected with or recovered from COVID-19 (not recorded which). The CDR3 protein is CASSGQGGKYYEQYF. CDR3 DNA: TGTGCCAGCAGCGGACAGGGAGGCAAGTACTACGAGCAGTACTTC.